These 20 T cell receptor beta chains originate from one sample sequenced in a study of cytomegalovirus exposure and HLA in healthy donors. The primer mix had 60 Vbeta and 13 Jbeta primers. Sequencing used immunoSEQ multiplex PCR; TCRdb keeps in-frame clones, though not all of them. The table shows a few hundred thousand clones, with 85% to 95% occurring only once. Sequenced input: PBMCs. Every receptor here comes from a girl between 2 and 10 years old in good health and CMV-seronegative.

This chain uses TRBV7-6 with TRBJ2-5; 13 bases align to TRBD2. Germline-derived CDR1 and CDR2 are SGHVS and FNYEAQ. The junction had 12 bases not matched to a gene; V was cut back by 2 bases and J by 3 bases. CDR3 size: 19 residues. The CDR3 sequence is CASSLSTSGGTPTKETQYF. The DNA for the CDR3 is TGTGCCAGCAGCTTATCGACTAGCGGGGGGACACCGACGAAAGAGACCCAGTACTTC.

Of note for this clone: The identical CDR3 is also encoded by other nucleotide sequences in the sample. The CDR3 DNA reads as TGTGCCAGCAGCTTGGAAAGGGGAACCGGGGAGCTGTTTTTT. As protein: CASSLERGTGELFF. The J gene is TRBJ2-2, the V gene TRBV5-6, with D perhaps matching TRBD1 (5 bases). V gave up 0 bases and J gave up 5 bases, with 8 bases separating them. Germline CDR1 SGHDT, CDR2 YYEEEE. CDR3 size: 14 residues.

This chain uses TRBV20-1 with TRBJ1-1; possibly TRBD1 for D (6 bases). The CDR3 sequence is 11 residues long. V shed 6 bases and J shed 13 bases, with 18 bases lying between them. CDR1 is DFQATT, CDR2 SNEGSKA, per germline (reference sequence). CDR3 DNA sequence: TGCAGTGCACGACCCGACAGGCCGGATTTCTTT. This encodes CSARPDRPDFF.

The chain couples TRBV5-1 to TRBJ1-2, with TRBD1 as a possible D gene (6 bases). CDR1 and CDR2 from the germline V gene are SGHRS and YFSETQ. Trimming removed 0 bases from V and 4 bases from J, with 13 bases in between. The length of the CDR3 is 15 residues. CDR3 residues: CASSLETGSPYGYTF. DNA of the CDR3: TGCGCCAGCAGCTTGGAGACAGGTAGCCCCTATGGCTACACCTTC.

V usage is TRBV5-4 and J usage is TRBJ1-1, with a weak D call TRBD1 (6 bases). Germline assignment: CDR1 SGHNT and CDR2 YYREEE (reference sequence). The CDR3 sequence is 16 residues long. With 0 bases removed from V and 4 bases from J, the gap between germline ends came to 16 bases. The CDR3 nucleotides read TGTGCCAGCAGCTTGGTAGGCGGGGGCGTCGGCACTGAAGCTTTCTTT. It translates to CASSLVGGGVGTEAFF.

The rearrangement links TRBV11-2 to TRBJ2-5; 16 bases map to TRBD2. V trimming: 5 bases; J trimming: 4 bases; junction bases outside the gene matches: 10. Germline V lookup: CDR1 SGHAT, CDR2 FQNNGV. The CDR3 totals 18 residues. The CDR3 DNA follows: TGTGCCAGCAGCCAGGGACTAGCGGGAGGGACACGGGGAGAGACCCAGTACTTC. Protein product: CASSQGLAGGTRGETQYF.

The chain combines TRBV30 with TRBJ1-3; 7 bases match TRBD1. The V segment lost 0 bases and the J segment 2 bases; nucleotides outside the gene matches: 7. CDR1 is GTSNPN and CDR2 is SVGIG in the germline V gene (reference sequence). CDR3 size: 16 residues. CDR3: CAWSVNPGGTGNTIYF. In DNA form, the CDR3 reads TGTGCCTGGAGTGTAAACCCAGGGGGAACTGGAAACACCATATATTTT.

The V and J genes are TRBV6-4 and TRBJ1-1, with a possible D match to TRBD1 (5 bases). The CDR3 has 13 amino acids. Germline V lookup: CDR1 MRHNA, CDR2 SNTAGT. Trimming stripped 4 bases from V and 1 base from J, with 7 bases between. The CDR3 region has the DNA TGTGCCAGCAGTGGCAGGGAGAACACTGAAGCTTTCTTT. It specifies CASSGRENTEAFF.

The chain couples TRBV7-9 to TRBJ2-1, with D perhaps matching TRBD1 (5 bases). V was shortened by 5 bases and J by 3 bases, with 17 bases between the two germline ends. There are 16 residues in the CDR3. Germline lookup yields CDR1 SEHNR and CDR2 FQNEAQ (reference sequence). CDR3 residues: CASSPADSASYNEQFF. CDR3 nucleotide sequence: TGTGCCAGCAGCCCTGCCGACAGCGCTAGCTACAATGAGCAGTTCTTC.

Comment on this clone: The same CDR3 arises from other DNA sequences in this sample as well. J is TRBJ1-5 and V is TRBV9; 9 nucleotides agree with TRBD1. The length of the CDR3 is 13 residues. J was trimmed by 7 bases and V by 2 bases; bases with no gene match: 1. Per germline, CDR1 SGDLS and CDR2 YYNGEE. The CDR3 DNA follows: TGTGCCAGCAGCGTGGGACAGGGCCAGCCCCAGCATTTT. The encoded protein is CASSVGQGQPQHF. Supplemented by reference TRBV9 and TRBJ1-5, the full variable domain reads DSGVTQTPKHLITATGQRVTLRCSPRSGDLSVYWYQQSLDQGLQFLIQYYNGEERAKGNILERFSAQQFPDLHSELNLSSLELGDSALYFCASSVGQGQPQHFGDGTRLSIL.

This chain joins TRBV6-1 and TRBJ2-7; 13 nucleotides align to TRBD2. This CDR3 has 15 residues. J was trimmed by 3 bases and V by 3 bases; bases with no gene match: 2. The germline gives CDR1 MNHNS, CDR2 SASEGT. The CDR3 nucleotides read TGTGCCAGCAGTGAGGGACTAGCGGGAATCTACGAGCAGTACTTC. Translation: CASSEGLAGIYEQYF.

V usage is TRBV6-5 and J usage is TRBJ1-6; TRBD1 matches 8 bases. The CDR3 sequence is 16 residues long. The germline CDR1 and CDR2 sequences are MNHEY and SVGAGI. The V and J ends lost 0 bases and 6 bases, in that order; junction bases with no gene match: 4. In nucleotides, the CDR3 is TGTGCCAGCAGTTACTCTCGGACAGGGAGTAATTCACCCCTCCACTTT. Encoded protein: CASSYSRTGSNSPLHF.

The chain recombines TRBV30 with TRBJ1-6, with a possible D match to TRBD1 (6 bases). V lost 0 bases, J lost 10 bases, and 7 bases lay in between. This CDR3 is built from 12 residues. From germline, CDR1 is GTSNPN and CDR2 SVGIG (reference sequence). The CDR3 DNA reads TGTGCCTGGAGTGTGGGACAATCACCCCTCCACTTT. Translation gives CAWSVGQSPLHF.

The chain is built from TRBV19 and TRBJ1-5, with 7 bases that match TRBD1. Trimming at V came to 7 bases and at J to 4 bases, leaving 13 bases not matched to a gene. CDR3 length: 16 amino acids. CDR1 LNHDA and CDR2 SQIVND come from the germline V gene (reference sequence). CDR3 residues: CASTLSGTAFNQPQHF. CDR3 nucleotides: TGTGCCAGTACCCTCTCCGGGACAGCTTTTAATCAGCCCCAGCATTTT.

The chain combines TRBV30 with TRBJ1-2; D ambiguous. V was pared by 4 bases and J by 3 bases, with 12 bases between. Germline V gene data show CDR1 as GTSNPN and CDR2 as SVGIG (reference sequence). This CDR3 is 13 amino acids long. CDR3 region: CAWNFGQYYGYTF. For the CDR3, the DNA is TGTGCCTGGAATTTTGGGCAGTACTATGGCTACACCTTC.

This chain uses TRBV6-5 with TRBJ1-3, with 7 positions matching TRBD1. This CDR3 contains 15 residues. Trimming at V came to 5 bases and at J to 5 bases, leaving 9 bases not matched to a gene. In germline, CDR1 is MNHEY, CDR2 SVGAGI. The CDR3 spells CASSLNTGERNTIYF. The CDR3 nucleotides read TGTGCCAGCAGTCTTAATACAGGGGAGAGAAACACCATATATTTT.

The table lists this clone with a count of one. The chain couples TRBV6-5 to TRBJ1-3; D is ambiguous. The V end lost 4 bases, the J end lost 0 bases, and 13 bases lay between the germline ends. The CDR3 has 16 residues. Germline V CDR1 and CDR2: MNHEY, SVGAGI. CDR3 amino acids: CASSSGFLSSGNTIYF. The DNA for the CDR3 is TGTGCCAGCAGTTCAGGATTCCTAAGCTCTGGAAACACCATATATTTT.

The gene calls are TRBV25-1 and TRBJ2-7; perhaps TRBD1 as D (6 bases). The CDR3 totals 16 residues. Germline V gene sequence: CDR1 MGHDK, CDR2 SYGVNS. Trimming cost V 2 bases and J 0 bases, with 14 bases left between them. CDR3 sequence: CASSEIEGGDSYEQYF. The DNA for the CDR3 is TGTGCCAGCAGTGAAATCGAAGGGGGAGACTCCTACGAGCAGTACTTC.

The chain employs TRBV13 and TRBJ1-5; D is unclear. The CDR3 contains 12 residues. V shed 0 bases and J shed 8 bases, with 5 bases lying between them. Germline CDR1 is PRHDT and CDR2 is FYEKMQ (reference sequence). In DNA form, the CDR3 reads TGTGCCAGCAGCTTAGGCCGTGAGCCCCAGCATTTT. Protein product: CASSLGREPQHF.

The chain links TRBV7-8 to TRBJ2-7, with 8 bases aligning to TRBD2. The J segment lost 4 bases and the V segment lost 2 bases, leaving 4 bases of the junction unmatched. Germline V lookup: CDR1 SGHVS, CDR2 FQNEAQ. The CDR3 is 14 residues long. The CDR3 sequence: CASSLSTSGYEQYF. CDR3 bases: TGTGCCAGCAGCTTAAGCACTAGCGGATACGAGCAGTACTTC.